The clone carrying this T cell receptor (beta chain) has only a few counts. The target antigen is unknown. PCR used 60 Vbeta primers and 13 Jbeta primers. Assay: immunoSEQ multiplex PCR; the TCRdb copy retains only in-frame clones and omits some. The sample has more than 95,000 clones; approximately 9.4% are singletons. With 5 bases removed from V and 1 base from J, the gap between germline ends came to 15 bases. Germline V lookup: CDR1 MRHNA, CDR2 SNTAGT. The CDR3 has 16 residues. This sample was taken from a study of cytomegalovirus exposure and HLA in healthy donors. General study results and limits: The productive fraction for most TCR beta V segments was about 87% or about 30% in an earlier analysis. Diagnosis of cytomegalovirus status made by the classifier reportedly showed high specificity and sensitivity. According to the study, 160 or so TCR beta chains were cytomegalovirus-associated.

This receptor was obtained from a man aged 25-45 years in good health and CMV-seronegative. The V gene is TRBV6-4, the J gene TRBJ2-1, with D possibly TRBD2 on 6 matching bases. The specimen was PBMCs. This CDR3 is CASSKELARSYNEQFF. In DNA, the CDR3 is TGTGCCAGCAGTAAAGAGCTAGCGCGTTCCTACAATGAGCAGTTCTTC.